Listed here are 3 T cell receptor beta chains from one sample, sequenced in a study of cytomegalovirus exposure and HLA in healthy donors. PCR involved 60 Vbeta and 13 Jbeta primers. The data were produced by immunoSEQ multiplex PCR, yet TCRdb's version contains in-frame clones alone and is incomplete. The data show about 170,000 clones, approximately 70% seen once. The sequencing input was PBMCs. Receptors were obtained from a man aged 40-49 years in good health and CMV-seropositive.

The gene calls are TRBV20-1 and TRBJ1-1; D is unresolved. The V end was cut by 4 bases, the J end by 6 bases, with 6 bases between. Germline-derived CDR1 and CDR2 are DFQATT and SNEGSKA (reference sequence). This CDR3 has 10 amino acids. As DNA, the CDR3 is TGCAGTGCTACACACGCTGAAGCTTTCTTT. It codes for CSATHAEAFF.

The rearrangement joins TRBV5-1 to TRBJ2-7; 8 positions agree with TRBD1. Germline lookup yields CDR1 SGHRS and CDR2 YFSETQ. Trimming at V came to 5 bases and at J to 0 bases, leaving 4 bases not matched to a gene. The CDR3 extends over 14 amino acids. The CDR3 sequence: CASSGDRLSYEQYF. CDR3 in DNA: TGCGCCAGCAGTGGGGACAGGCTCTCCTACGAGCAGTACTTC.

This clone was seen only a few times. The J gene is TRBJ1-4, the V gene TRBV27, with a possible D match to TRBD1 (5 bases). Trimming shortened V by 1 base and J by 8 bases, and 23 bases separated the two germline ends. This CDR3 is 18 amino acids long. Germline values: CDR1 MNHEY, CDR2 SMNVEV (reference sequence). The CDR3 protein is CASSLFRNRRGKDEKLFF. Written as DNA, the CDR3 is TGTGCCAGCAGTTTATTCCGCAATAGGAGGGGAAAGGACGAAAAACTGTTTTTT. Filled out from reference TRBV27 and TRBJ1-4, the complete variable domain reads EAQVTQNPRYLITVTGKKLTVTCSQNMNHEYMSWYRQDPGLGLRQIYYSMNVEVTDKGDVPEGYKVSRKEKRNFPLILESPSPNQTSLYFCASSLFRNRRGKDEKLFFGSGTQLSVL.